Described below is a single T cell receptor (beta chain) sequence and its context. This sample was taken from a study of blood T cell repertoires in COVID-19. Measured with immunoSEQ multiplex PCR; TCRdb has only the in-frame clones, and not every one. The sample holds under 300,000 clones; under 85% are singletons and the top ten take about 4%. The sequencing input was peripheral blood. This clonotype originated in a woman between 35 and 50 years old with active or convalescent COVID-19.

CDR3 in amino acids: CASSGDRGDPVEAFF. CDR3 in DNA: TGTGCCAGCAGTGGGGACAGGGGGGATCCCGTTGAAGCTTTCTTT. V is TRBV25-1 and J is TRBJ1-1; TRBD1 aligns across 11 bases. Trimming removed 4 bases from V and 7 bases from J; junction bases left unmatched: 8. The CDR3 is 15 residues long. Looked up from germline, CDR1 is MGHDK and CDR2 is SYGVNS.